This section outlines one T cell receptor beta chain sequence together with its context. What it binds is not known. This sample stems from a study of cytomegalovirus exposure and HLA in healthy donors. The study's findings and limits: It is likely that the observed cluster of highly shared sequence variants was a sequencing artifact. The investigators catalogued 150 to 200 TCR beta chains as cytomegalovirus-associated. Within an earlier analysis, most TCR beta V segments proved productive either about 90% or about 30% of the time.

13 Jbeta primers and 60 Vbeta primers were used for the PCR. Original processing notes: Approximately 86 million unique TCR beta chains, 9 million to 11 million shared, were counted in a later analysis. The method was immunoSEQ multiplex PCR; TCRdb's version includes in-frame clones alone and lacks a portion of them. V and J calls and clone size come straight from that table; D and trimming were deduced from the DNA. Among roughly 97,000 clones listed, around 73% were seen once. The CDR3 has 14 residues. In germline, CDR1 is ENHRY, CDR2 SYGVKD. Trimming cost V 6 bases and J 4 bases, with 15 bases left between them.

The clonotype originates from a middle-aged woman in good health and CMV-seronegative. Sequenced input: PBMCs. The rearrangement joins TRBV10-3 to TRBJ1-1; D remains ambiguous. Here the CDR3 reads CAISSGIPSTEAFF. CDR3 DNA: TGTGCCATCAGCTCGGGGATTCCCAGCACTGAAGCTTTCTTT.